A single sample is the source of the 21 T cell receptor beta chains below, sequenced in a study of cytomegalovirus exposure and HLA in healthy donors. A multiplex PCR was run with 60 Vbeta primers and 13 Jbeta primers. TCRdb's copy holds only in-frame clones and misses some; the assay was immunoSEQ multiplex PCR. This table has some 190,000 clones, 80% to 85% appearing once. The sequencing sample was made of PBMCs. The receptors were sampled from a boy aged 2 to 9 in good health and CMV-seronegative.

V is TRBV6-1 and J is TRBJ1-5; D gene unclear. The CDR3 length is 14 residues. V lost 3 bases and J lost 3, with 9 bases in between. The V gene's germline CDR1 is MNHNS and CDR2 SASEGT. The CDR3 protein is CASSDMGLNQPQHF. The CDR3 DNA follows: TGTGCCAGCAGTGACATGGGCCTCAATCAGCCCCAGCATTTT.

This chain connects TRBV30 to TRBJ2-7, with TRBD2 identical over 12 bases. The CDR3 extends over 15 amino acids. From germline, CDR1 is GTSNPN and CDR2 SVGIG (reference sequence). Trimming cost V 1 base and J 2 bases; bases outside gene matches: 3. The CDR3 region is CAWSATSGGPYEQYF. In nucleotides, the CDR3 is TGTGCCTGGAGTGCCACTAGCGGGGGGCCCTACGAGCAGTACTTC.

CDR3 bases: TGCGCCAGCAGCTTGGTACAGGAGAACACTGAAGCTTTCTTT. Its protein is CASSLVQENTEAFF. The rearrangement links TRBV5-1 to TRBJ1-1; the D gene is possibly TRBD1 (5 bases). V lost 0 bases and J 1 base, leaving 7 bases between the germline ends. CDR1 SGHRS and CDR2 YFSETQ come from the germline V gene. The CDR3 sequence is 14 residues long.

This chain links TRBV10-3 with TRBJ1-1; the match to TRBD1 covers 7 bases. The V gene's germline CDR1 is ENHRY and CDR2 SYGVKD. After removal of 10 bases from V and 3 bases from J, the junction contained 2 bases not matched to a gene. This CDR3 is 11 amino acids long. For the CDR3, the DNA is TGTGCCACCGGGACAGACACTGAAGCTTTCTTT. Protein: CATGTDTEAFF.

CDR3 sequence reads: CASSLRGNYGYTF. CDR3 nucleotides: TGTGCCAGCAGCCTCAGGGGCAACTATGGCTACACCTTC. The V and J genes are TRBV5-4 and TRBJ1-2, with D possibly being TRBD1 (6 bases). This CDR3 is built from 13 residues. CDR1 is SGHNT, CDR2 YYREEE, per germline (reference sequence). V shed 4 bases and J shed 2 bases, with 9 bases lying between them.

This sequence joins TRBV4-3 and TRBJ2-5, with 7 bases identical to TRBD2. CDR3 length: 15 residues. The germline V gene has CDR1 LGHNA and CDR2 YSLEER. Trimming cost V 3 bases and J 2 bases; bases outside gene matches: 6. CDR3 sequence reads: CASSHLGLEQETQYF. DNA for the CDR3: TGCGCCAGCAGCCATCTAGGACTAGAGCAAGAGACCCAGTACTTC.

The rearrangement uses TRBV11-2 and TRBJ2-7, with D maybe TRBD1 (5 bases). This CDR3 spans 14 amino acids. Germline loops: CDR1 SGHAT, CDR2 FQNNGV. V shed 1 base and J shed 2 bases, with 9 bases lying between them. The DNA for the CDR3 is TGTGCCAGCAGCTTAGTTGACAGTACCTACGAGCAGTACGTC. Its protein product is CASSLVDSTYEQYV.

The V and J genes are TRBV2 and TRBJ1-4, with D maybe TRBD1 (6 bases). This CDR3 has 17 residues. Germline V gene data show CDR1 as SNHLY and CDR2 as FYNNEI. V shed 3 bases and J shed 5 bases, with 19 bases lying between them. This chain's CDR3 is CASSDPTFSGQNEKLFF. CDR3 bases: TGTGCCAGCAGTGACCCCACTTTTTCTGGACAGAATGAAAAACTGTTTTTT.

The rearrangement links TRBV11-3 to TRBJ1-6, with D tentatively TRBD1 (5 bases). V was pared by 3 bases and J by 7 bases, with 7 bases between. This CDR3 is built from 13 residues. Germline V gene lookup returns CDR1 SGHNT and CDR2 YENEEA. Written as DNA, the CDR3 is TGTGCCAGCAGCTTGACAGTAAATTCACCCCTCCACTTT. Protein: CASSLTVNSPLHF. The full variable domain, completed using reference TRBV11-3 and TRBJ1-6, is EAGVVQSPRYKIIEKKQPVAFWCNPISGHNTLYWYLQNLGQGPELLIRYENEEAVDDSQLPKDRFSAERLKGVDSTLKIQPAELGDSAVYLCASSLTVNSPLHFGNGTRLTVT.

The chain links TRBV21-1 to TRBJ1-6; TRBD1 is taken as the D call from the table, unchecked against the DNA. TRBV21-1 is given as a pseudogene. The CDR3 is made up of 15 amino acids. For the CDR3, the DNA is TGTGCCAGCAGCAAAGTACAGGGCGGTGATTCACCCCTCCACTTT. Encoded protein: CASSKVQGGDSPLHF.

The rearrangement joins TRBV10-3 to TRBJ2-1, with TRBD2 identical over 10 bases. The germline V gene encodes CDR1 ENHRY and CDR2 SYGVKD. The V segment lost 2 bases and the J segment 9 bases; nucleotides outside the gene matches: 10. This CDR3 has 16 amino acids. The CDR3: CAISENPAGGPTEQFF. The CDR3 DNA reads TGTGCCATCAGTGAGAACCCAGCGGGAGGGCCTACTGAGCAGTTCTTC.

The chain is built from TRBV30 and TRBJ1-2, with D hard to call. Trimming took off 0 bases at V and 6 bases at J, with 8 bases between the two ends. CDR3 length equals 12 residues. Germline V lookup: CDR1 GTSNPN, CDR2 SVGIG (reference sequence). The chain's CDR3 is CAWSVSGDGYTF. The CDR3 DNA reads as TGTGCCTGGAGTGTAAGCGGGGATGGCTACACCTTC.

This clone was detected only a few times. The rearrangement uses TRBV6-5 and TRBJ1-1, with D tentatively TRBD1 (5 bases). Germline CDR1 MNHEY, CDR2 SVGAGI. Trimming removed 3 bases from V and 0 bases from J, with 11 bases in between. The CDR3 sequence is 15 residues long. This CDR3 is CASSYAGYLNTEAFF. The DNA of the CDR3 is TGTGCCAGCAGTTATGCAGGGTACCTGAACACTGAAGCTTTCTTT.

The rearrangement uses TRBV4-3 and TRBJ2-1; 13 bases line up with TRBD2. In germline, CDR1 is LGHNA, CDR2 YSLEER. The ends lost 1 base at V and 4 bases at J; junction bases unmatched: 1. CDR3 length: 16 residues. The CDR3 bases are TGCGCCAGCAGCCAAGTACTAGCGGGGGGGTACAATGAGCAGTTCTTC. Translating gives CASSQVLAGGYNEQFF.

The V and J genes are TRBV7-2 and TRBJ1-1; 7 positions match TRBD1. Trimming removed 5 bases from V and 12 bases from J; junction bases left unmatched: 12. The CDR3 sequence is 13 residues long. Germline values: CDR1 SGHTA, CDR2 FQGNSA. This CDR3 is CASSPDGQDRTFF. DNA of the CDR3: TGTGCCAGCAGCCCAGATGGACAGGATAGGACTTTCTTT.

This clone was found a few times. This CDR3 is also generated by other DNA sequences in the sample. The CDR3 DNA reads TGCGCCAGCAGCTTGGCAGGGGAGAACACTGAAGCTTTCTTT. It translates to CASSLAGENTEAFF. The chain combines TRBV5-1 with TRBJ1-1, with D possibly TRBD1 on 6 matching bases. The CDR3 is 14 amino acids. Germline assignment: CDR1 SGHRS and CDR2 YFSETQ. V lost 0 bases and J 1 base, leaving 7 bases between the germline ends.

V is TRBV11-3 and J is TRBJ2-3; D ambiguous. In germline, CDR1 is SGHNT, CDR2 YENEEA. The ends were cut back, 5 bases at V and 2 bases at J, with 8 bases in the middle. The CDR3 runs 13 residues. DNA for the CDR3: TGTGCCAGCAGCCCTGACTTCACAGATACGCAGTATTTT. Protein product: CASSPDFTDTQYF. The whole variable domain, remainder taken from reference TRBV11-3 and TRBJ2-3, is EAGVVQSPRYKIIEKKQPVAFWCNPISGHNTLYWYLQNLGQGPELLIRYENEEAVDDSQLPKDRFSAERLKGVDSTLKIQPAELGDSAVYLCASSPDFTDTQYFGPGTRLTVL.

This clone was seen once. The chain combines TRBV5-1 with TRBJ1-1; D is unclear. The CDR3 runs to 15 residues. CDR1 is SGHRS, CDR2 YFSETQ, per germline. Trimming took off 0 bases at V and 0 bases at J, with 9 bases between the two ends. CDR3 amino acids: CASSLGRTVNTEAFF. The CDR3 DNA reads TGCGCCAGCAGCTTGGGGAGGACGGTGAACACTGAAGCTTTCTTT. The whole variable domain, remainder taken from reference TRBV5-1 and TRBJ1-1, is KAGVTQTPRYLIKTRGQQVTLSCSPISGHRSVSWYQQTPGQGLQFLFEYFSETQRNKGNFPGRFSGRQFSNSRSEMNVSTLELGDSALYLCASSLGRTVNTEAFFGQGTRLTVV.

J is TRBJ2-1 and V is TRBV7-7; no clear D. Deletions cut 1 base from V and 0 bases from J, with 7 bases between. This CDR3 spans 15 amino acids. Germline CDR1 is SSHAT and CDR2 is FNYEAQ (reference sequence). The CDR3 region is CASSLGASSYNEQFF. The CDR3 DNA is TGTGCCAGCAGCTTAGGGGCGAGCTCCTACAATGAGCAGTTCTTC.

This clone has a single count. The genes are TRBV5-1 and TRBJ1-1; TRBD1 might be the D (5 bases). Trimming took off 5 bases at V and 3 bases at J, with 20 bases between the two ends. The CDR3 extends over 16 amino acids. Looked up from germline, CDR1 is SGHRS and CDR2 is YFSETQ. The CDR3 nucleotides are TGCGCCAGCAGGCAACAACCAGGGTTTTTGGACACTGAAGCTTTCTTT. It translates to CASRQQPGFLDTEAFF.

The chain joins TRBV15 to TRBJ1-2; the D gene is possibly TRBD1 (6 bases). The V and J ends lost 1 base and 5 bases respectively, with 14 bases between them. The germline V gene encodes CDR1 LNHNV and CDR2 YYDKDF (reference sequence). The CDR3 has 15 amino acids. CDR3: CATSRGEWTDYGYTF. The CDR3 DNA is TGTGCCACCAGCAGAGGGGAGTGGACAGATTATGGCTACACCTTC.